Listed below are T cell receptor beta chains from one sample, sequenced in a study of post-analysis software for immune sequencing data. Via MiXCR, TCRdb re-called the PCR reads, giving one row per CDR3 protein. Counted here are about 430,000 distinct CDR3 sequences, 39% occurring once; the ten biggest clones make up about 8%. What was sequenced was blood. These receptors were obtained from a girl aged 2 to 9 with multiple sclerosis. CDR3s include the opening cysteine and the closing phenylalanine or tryptophan.

J gene	V gene	CDR3 protein
TRBJ2-7	TRBV10-3	CAISESLAGGYEQYF
TRBJ2-7	TRBV3-1	CASSGSDRGSYEQYF
TRBJ2-1	TRBV4-3	CASSLQTSGRAEQFF
TRBJ2-7	TRBV5-1	CASSLEGRLYEQYF
TRBJ2-4	TRBV20-1	CSASPSGRLLAKNIQYF
TRBJ2-7	TRBV9	CASSVDGYEQYF
TRBJ2-7	TRBV13	CASRPRTSDPYEQYF
TRBJ2-1	TRBV2	CASSLNGDYNEQFF
TRBJ2-3	TRBV6-2/TRBV6-3	CASRSDWSDTQYF
TRBJ2-4	TRBV28	CASSFSLGGKQYF
TRBJ2-3	TRBV18	CASSPQTFQPTDTQYF
TRBJ2-7	TRBV20-1	CSARVRGQTYEQYF
TRBJ2-1	TRBV5-1	CASSLGTRGLRNEQFF
TRBJ2-1	TRBV5-1	CASSWAQGGRSYNEQFF
TRBJ2-7	TRBV7-8	CASSQLAGGMYF
-	TRBV7-2	CASSQRRQGKNEQYF
TRBJ2-1	TRBV3-1	CASSLGGGGLGNEQFF
TRBJ1-5	TRBV20-1	CSARGWAGGQGSSGNQPQHF
TRBJ1-2	TRBV29-1	CSVVTGGRNTF
-	TRBV7-2	CASSSVLAGGEQYF
TRBJ2-3	TRBV29-1	CSAWTGGTDTQYF
TRBJ1-2	TRBV18	CASSPNLQAHYGYTF
TRBJ2-1	TRBV16	CASSLLSRGNEQFF
TRBJ2-1	TRBV28	CASSPNLSGRVSYNGQFF
TRBJ1-2	TRBV6-5	CASRFNSLNYGYTF
TRBJ2-5	TRBV7-8	CASSPPGAGHQETQYF
TRBJ2-5	TRBV9	CASSPPEGQETQYF
TRBJ2-6	TRBV20-1	CSASRGSGANVLTF
TRBJ2-5	TRBV6-6	CASSYTGLGQETQYF
TRBJ2-1	TRBV12-3/TRBV12-4	CASSPSWVGDNEQFF
TRBJ2-5	TRBV6-2/TRBV6-3	CASSYSRQSAPETQYF
TRBJ2-7	TRBV5-1	CASSLEARNEQYF
TRBJ2-1	TRBV20-1	CSARGTTYNEQFF
TRBJ2-1	TRBV6-1	CASSFFSGYSYNEQFF
TRBJ2-7	TRBV12-3/TRBV12-4	CASTREAYEQYF
TRBJ2-1	TRBV9	CASSVSGLGQGGSYNEQFF
-	TRBV7-9	CASSLRVDGREAYEQYF
TRBJ2-1	TRBV15	CATSGTREFF
TRBJ2-7	TRBV20-1	CSVGTGENDEQYF
TRBJ2-1	TRBV15	CATSRRLAGAVEQFF
TRBJ2-5	TRBV12-3/TRBV12-4	CASSLGLAAAETQYF